This record concerns one T cell receptor (beta chain) sequence. The antigen is not known. Method: immunoSEQ multiplex PCR; TCRdb's copy keeps in-frame clones and lacks some. This sample yields around 110,000 clones, of which more than 80% are seen a single time; about 6.6% belongs to the top ten. This sample stems from a study of T cell responses to AZD1222 COVID-19 vaccine. Study findings and constraints: There were vaccine-associated CD4 TCRs across spike, dominant at 160-218 and 743-854. The study reported that nearly half of spike-specific TCRs target unmutated variant regions. Possibly, clonal diversity was underestimated; donors were largely white British and included more females.

The germline gives CDR1 SGHTA, CDR2 FQGNSA. V gave up 5 bases and J gave up 7 bases; unmatched junction bases: 12. This CDR3 contains 17 residues. The sequenced sample was peripheral blood, obtained on day 0 of AZD1222 vaccination. V is TRBV7-2 and J is TRBJ2-1; 12 bases are shared with TRBD2. The sequence was obtained from an adult in good health. CDR3 DNA sequence: TGTGCCAGCAGCAGGAGGACTAGCGGGGCCTCGGGGAATGAGCAGTTCTTC. Protein: CASSRRTSGASGNEQFF.